This T cell receptor beta chain was captured by sequencing in a study of read filtering for tumor transcriptome and immune sequencing. At the level of the study: Patients were 17 male and roughly 15 female, mean age roughly 68 years, range 47 to 80. Per sample, TCR-region reads ranged about 4.05 to 11 million by IR-seq, roughly 75 to 1273 by RNA-seq.

This clonotype was recorded at least ten times. Antigen specificity is unknown. Study observations and caveats: Sorted CD138-negative bone marrow cells were not purified T cells.

This library used around 400 ng RNA and molecular barcoded adaptors spanning alpha/delta and beta/gamma chains. TCRdb itself ran the reads through MiXCR, one entry per CDR3 protein. The data show about 40,000 distinct CDR3 sequences, 10% to 15% seen once. Sampling of bone marrow took place during active disease in every patient. CDR3 length: 15 residues. With V trimmed by 0 bases and J by 7 bases, 3 bases remained unmatched. Per germline, CDR1 LGHDT and CDR2 YNNKEL (reference sequence). The chain combines TRBV3-1 with TRBJ1-5, with 10 bases matching TRBD1. This sequence was found in a donor at least 40 years old with multiple myeloma. Material: a population of CD138-negative cells sorted from bone marrow. The CDR3 coding sequence is TGTGCCAGCAGCCAAGATGCGACAGGGGGCCAGCCCCAGCATTTT. This sequence encodes CASSQDATGGQPQHF. Based on the CDR3 plus reference TRBV3-1 and TRBJ1-5, the full variable domain is DTAVSQTPKYLVTQMGNDKSIKCEQNLGHDTMYWYKQDSKKFLKIMFSYNNKELIINETVPNRFSPKSPDKAHLNLHINSLELGDSAVYFCASSQDATGGQPQHFGDGTRLSIL.